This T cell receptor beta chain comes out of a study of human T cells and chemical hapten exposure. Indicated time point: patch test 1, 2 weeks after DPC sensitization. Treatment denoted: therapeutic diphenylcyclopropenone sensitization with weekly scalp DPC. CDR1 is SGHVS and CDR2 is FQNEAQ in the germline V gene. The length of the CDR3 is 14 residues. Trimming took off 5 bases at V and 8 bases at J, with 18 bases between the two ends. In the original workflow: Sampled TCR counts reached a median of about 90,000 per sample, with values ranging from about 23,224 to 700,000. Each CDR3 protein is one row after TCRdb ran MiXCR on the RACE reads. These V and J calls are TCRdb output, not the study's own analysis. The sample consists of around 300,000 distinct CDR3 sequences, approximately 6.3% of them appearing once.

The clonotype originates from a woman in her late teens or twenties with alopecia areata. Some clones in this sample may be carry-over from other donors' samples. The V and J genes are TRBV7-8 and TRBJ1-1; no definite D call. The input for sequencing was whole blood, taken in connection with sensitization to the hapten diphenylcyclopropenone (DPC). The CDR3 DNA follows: TGTGCCAGCAGCCTACATTGGCTTATTGACGAAGCTTTCTTT. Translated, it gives CASSLHWLIDEAFF.